The sequence of this TCR beta chain was determined in a study of identical twins. The study, taken as a whole, reports: An excess of low generation probability was shown by twin-shared out-of-frame alpha sequences. Models predicted too little out-of-frame TCR alpha sharing in monozygotic twins. Not following the same donors, the study drew its conclusions from cross-sectional statistical analysis.

Losses at the gene ends were 2 bases for V and 8 bases for J; bases not matched to a gene: 16. The CDR3 consists of 19 residues. CDR1 and CDR2 from the germline V gene are KGHDR and SFDVKD. This clonotype appeared a few times. Antigen unknown. A universal primer site was created by template switching, with the cDNA bearing unique molecular identifiers. A single record per CDR3 protein comes from TCRdb applying MiXCR to the 5' RACE reads. The sample carries 200,000 to 300,000 distinct CDR3 sequences, more than 9% recorded once. The chain has TRBV24-1 and TRBJ2-1; TRBD2 matches at 11 bases. The sequenced sample was memory T cells sorted from blood. The sequence was collected from a middle-aged man in good health. CDR3 sequence reads: CATSDSRLAGTGKLYEQFF. The CDR3 DNA reads TGTGCCACCAGTGATTCGAGACTAGCGGGAACGGGGAAATTATATGAGCAGTTCTTC.